One and the same sample provided the 4 T cell receptor beta chains below, sequenced in a study of shared clonotypes between healthy human individuals (TCRdb year 2020). The protocol used for the library was the immunoSEQ multiplex PCR assay. Not all clones reach the TCRdb copy of this immuneACCESS table, which keeps in-frame sequences only. Checked studies attribute under half of the gap to unresolved V genes and leave the rest unexplained. The sample table lists under 550,000 clones, 90% to 97% of them with a count of one. The ten largest clones capture approximately 0.06% of the sample. Material: naive CD4+ T cells sorted from blood. The sample's cell subset or site, from its label and the paper: CD45RA+ positively selected. These TCRs come from a woman in her 30s in good health.

V is TRBV27 and J is TRBJ2-3; 9 bases map to TRBD2. Per the germline V gene, CDR1 is MNHEY and CDR2 is SMNVEV (reference sequence). Germline trimming cut 4 bases from V and 13 bases from J; bases unmatched to any gene: 9. This CDR3 has 13 residues. The CDR3 nucleotides read TGTGCCAGCAGTTCCGCTAGCGGGGCATGGAAGTATTTT. This translates into CASSSASGAWKYF.

The chain uses TRBV5-1 and TRBJ2-5, with 14 bases identical to TRBD2. The germline V gene encodes CDR1 SGHRS and CDR2 YFSETQ. The CDR3 has 17 amino acids. Trimming cost V 0 bases and J 5 bases; bases outside gene matches: 6. CDR3 amino acids: CASSLGGLAGEGETQYF. The DNA of the CDR3 is TGCGCCAGCAGCTTGGGGGGACTAGCGGGAGAAGGGGAGACCCAGTACTTC. The full variable domain, rest sourced from reference TRBV5-1 and TRBJ2-5, is KAGVTQTPRYLIKTRGQQVTLSCSPISGHRSVSWYQQTPGQGLQFLFEYFSETQRNKGNFPGRFSGRQFSNSRSEMNVSTLELGDSALYLCASSLGGLAGEGETQYFGPGTRLLVL.

The chain is built from TRBV7-9 and TRBJ2-1, with D possibly being TRBD2 (6 bases). V gave up 7 bases and J gave up 7 bases, with 20 bases separating them. CDR1 is SEHNR and CDR2 is FQNEAQ in the germline V gene (reference sequence). The CDR3 extends over 15 amino acids. The CDR3 nucleotides read TGTGCCAGCACCCCGTCCCTCGGACTATTGAATGAGCAGTTCTTC. This gives the protein CASTPSLGLLNEQFF.

The chain employs TRBV5-6 and TRBJ2-2; unclear D gene. V lost 0 bases, J lost 8 bases, and 11 bases lay in between. The CDR3 runs 14 residues. Germline loops: CDR1 SGHDT, CDR2 YYEEEE. The CDR3: CASSLGTLLGELFF. In DNA form, the CDR3 reads TGTGCCAGCAGCTTGGGGACCCTGCTGGGGGAGCTGTTTTTT.